Sequencing of this TCR beta chain was carried out in a study of T-cell memory formation after mild COVID-19 (dated by TCRdb to the early 2020s). Broadly, across the study: TCR sequence clusters from the two donors were largely donor specific. Two young, previously healthy adult volunteers, one female and one male, were included in the cohort. Longitudinal TCRalpha and TCRbeta repertoire sequencing tracked T-cell clones expanding and contracting after mild COVID-19 in a couple of donors. Overall study outcomes, separate from this receptor: Some responding clones were detected in pre-infection memory, which suggested that pre-existing cross-reactive memory T cells had joined the SARS-CoV-2 response. Clones that contracted from day 15 to 85 showed balanced CD4/CD8 phenotypes, whereas a second wave of clones that expanded from day 15 to 37 leaned towards CD4+. Only two mild cases were covered in the study, and larger cohorts including severe cases with pre-infection samples were considered necessary. The second-wave clones that peaked on day 37 were not confirmed to be SARS-CoV-2 specific. Contracting CD4+ clones appeared mostly in the CM and EM memory subsets, whereas CD8+ clones were enriched in EMRA.

PBMCs were isolated by Ficoll-Paque density gradient centrifugation. The germline V gene (reference sequence) sets CDR1 to SEHNR and CDR2 to FQNEAQ. From the cysteine through the phenylalanine, the CDR3 covers 15 amino acids. Only the CDR3 portion is preserved as DNA: 45 bases, with reading frame beginning at the first base. The junction shows trimming of 1 base on V and 1 base on J, plus 8 bases between the germline ends. Sequencing was carried out with an Illumina NovaSeq 6000. TCRalpha and TCRbeta cDNA libraries were built by 5'RACE with constant-segment primers, adding sample barcodes and unique molecular identifiers. RNA was extracted from every sample with Trizol reagent. Libraries were amplified in two PCR steps, with a second sample barcode and Illumina TruSeq adapters added in the second step. Sequencing of the libraries was done on an Illumina NovaSeq, producing 2 x 150 bp paired-end reads. In the original analysis: With migec v1.2.7, reads were demultiplexed and then collapsed into UMI-guided consensus sequences. Using mixcr v2.1.11, the UMI consensuses were aligned to TRA and TRB V and J templates and assembled into clonotypes. A clonotype was counted as expanded or contracted only if both edgeR and NoisET called the change significant, with noise models trained on biological replicates. For edgeR calls, the thresholds were a false discovery rate-adjusted p below 0.01 and a log2 fold-change of 1. As an exploratory analysis of dynamics, max-normalized trajectories of the 1000 most abundant clonotypes were examined by PCA with hierarchical clustering. The CD4 or CD8 phenotype of responding clones was assigned using the separately sequenced CD4+ and CD8+ repertoires. TCRdb ran its own pipeline on the public reads, namely fastp trimming at Q25 and MiXCR clone calling, and kept in-frame beta chains. CDR3 protein sequences are deduplicated, and each keeps its most common genes and DNA. These V and J calls rely on TCRdb rather than the paper's analysis. The sample has fewer than 700,000 distinct CDR3 sequences on record, under 20% of them singletons. About 12% of the sample lies in the top ten.

This clonotype was seen more than once but under ten times. The clone's antigen remains unknown. Qualities for individual bases were not recorded, and no much larger clone is one base off. The chain uses TRBV7-9 and TRBJ2-1; the D gene cannot be resolved reliably. The TCR sequence derives from an adult woman who had mild COVID-19 (a few samples of this study predate the infection). The sample titles of this study are shuffled in the database, so cell type and time point are left out; the donor was told from shared clones. Sequencing input: PBMCs or a T cell subset sorted from them (not recorded which). The CDR3 region reads CASSLGFPSYNEQFF. The nucleotide sequence is TGTGCCAGCAGCTTAGGATTCCCGTCCTACAATGAGCAGTTCTTC.